The present entry profiles one T cell receptor beta chain with its context. This sample stems from a study of response to subunit inactivated influenza vaccine. V shed 0 bases and J shed 2 bases, with 11 bases lying between them. The CDR3 extends over 16 amino acids. Germline CDR1 reads MNHEY; CDR2 reads SMNVEV (reference sequence). TCRdb itself ran the RT-PCR reads through MiXCR, one entry per CDR3 protein. The sample carries around 570,000 distinct CDR3 sequences, roughly 10% recorded once. These data are also associated with another study on T cells expressing NK-cell markers. In that study: As the method of synthesis, 5'RACE template switching with UMIs yielded TCR beta cDNA.

This sequence joins TRBV27 and TRBJ2-1; D remains unclear. This specimen consisted of PBMCs from blood, obtained on the day of vaccination. The sequence came from a man in his fifties or sixties who received an inactivated influenza vaccine. In nucleotides, the CDR3 is TGTGCCAGCAGTTTATCGTGGGCAGTTGCCTACAATGAGCAGTTCTTC. As protein: CASSLSWAVAYNEQFF.